This passage covers 9 T cell receptor beta chains from one sample sequenced in a study of T-cell reconstitution after alpha-beta-depleted transplantation in children. TCRbeta library construction was performed incorporating unique molecular identifiers. TCRdb passed the PCR reads through MiXCR, listing each CDR3 protein once. The sample consists of over 400,000 distinct CDR3 sequences, 12% of them appearing once. Sequenced here: PBMCs from the stem cell graft donor, sampled from the stem cell graft. These receptors all come from a human donor who donated a stem cell graft to a child with combined immunodeficiency.

The gene calls are TRBV3-1 and TRBJ2-1; D unclear. V was shortened by 1 base and J by 9 bases, with 7 bases between the two germline ends. CDR3 length: 12 amino acids. Per germline, CDR1 LGHDT and CDR2 YNNKEL (reference sequence). In DNA form, the CDR3 reads TGTGCCAGCAGCCAAGGATATAGTGAGCAGTTCTTC. Its protein product is CASSQGYSEQFF.

This chain uses TRBV5-5 with TRBJ2-6, with D unresolved. CDR1 and CDR2 (germline): SGHKS, YYEKEE (reference sequence). The V end was cut by 2 bases, the J end by 0 bases, with 9 bases between. The CDR3 covers 16 residues. CDR3 loop: CASSLRPDSGANVLTF. As DNA, the CDR3 is TGTGCCAGCAGCTTACGGCCCGACTCTGGGGCCAACGTCCTGACTTTC.

The chain combines TRBV6-2 or TRBV6-3 with TRBJ2-7; 7 bases are a match to TRBD1. V shed 5 bases and J 12 bases; nucleotides not matched to a gene: 16. The CDR3 consists of 14 residues. CDR1 and CDR2 from the germline V gene are MNHEY and SVGEGT. DNA for the CDR3: TGTGCCAGCAGTCACCCCCGAGGACAGGCCAGGCCGTACTTC. Protein product: CASSHPRGQARPYF.

The chain combines TRBV7-3 with TRBJ2-7, with a weak D call TRBD1 (6 bases). The V gene lost 8 bases and the J gene lost 0 bases, with 17 bases spanning the gap. In germline, CDR1 is SGHTA, CDR2 FQGTGA. This CDR3 has 15 residues. The CDR3 loop is CASGAHWTVSYEQYF. CDR3 coding DNA: TGTGCCAGCGGCGCCCATTGGACAGTCTCCTACGAGCAGTACTTC.

The table lists this clonotype with many counts. The chain links TRBV29-1 to TRBJ2-1, with TRBD2 as a possible D gene (6 bases). The germline CDR1 and CDR2 sequences are SQVTM and ANQGSEA. V was shortened by 4 bases and J by 8 bases, with 6 bases between the two germline ends. There are 10 residues in the CDR3. CDR3 DNA: TGCAGCGTTGCGGGGGATGAGCAGTTCTTC. Amino acids: CSVAGDEQFF.

V is TRBV7-2 and J is TRBJ2-2, with D tentatively TRBD1 (5 bases). V lost 1 base and J lost 2, with 8 bases in between. The CDR3 consists of 15 residues. Germline CDR1 is SGHTA and CDR2 is FQGNSA. The CDR3 sequence: CASSLVTGNTGELFF. In DNA, the CDR3 is TGTGCCAGCAGCTTAGTTACAGGCAACACCGGGGAGCTGTTTTTT.

This clonotype was counted between two and nine times. The chain combines TRBV10-3 with TRBJ2-7; 10 nucleotides align to TRBD1. The CDR3 covers 17 residues. The V segment lost 2 bases and the J segment 2 bases; nucleotides outside the gene matches: 9. CDR1 ENHRY and CDR2 SYGVKD come from the germline V gene. The CDR3 nucleotides are TGTGCCATCAGTGAGACCCCCGGACAGGGGGATCCCTACGAGCAGTACTTC. This codes for CAISETPGQGDPYEQYF.

This clonotype was seen at least ten times. This rearrangement joins TRBV28 to TRBJ2-7; the match to TRBD1 covers 8 bases. The CDR3 is 14 amino acids. The germline V gene encodes CDR1 MDHEN and CDR2 SYDVKM. The CDR3 reads CAGRPGTGVGEQYF. The CDR3 DNA reads as TGTGCAGGCCGGCCCGGGACAGGCGTTGGAGAGCAGTACTTC.

This clonotype was recorded at least ten times. This chain uses TRBV27 with TRBJ2-7, with D tentatively TRBD2 (5 bases). Deletions cut 4 bases from V and 7 bases from J, with 11 bases between. The CDR3 runs 12 residues. The germline gives CDR1 MNHEY, CDR2 SMNVEV (reference sequence). The CDR3 region has the DNA TGTGCCAGCAGTTCTAGCTCGGGTGAGCAGTACTTC. Its protein is CASSSSSGEQYF.